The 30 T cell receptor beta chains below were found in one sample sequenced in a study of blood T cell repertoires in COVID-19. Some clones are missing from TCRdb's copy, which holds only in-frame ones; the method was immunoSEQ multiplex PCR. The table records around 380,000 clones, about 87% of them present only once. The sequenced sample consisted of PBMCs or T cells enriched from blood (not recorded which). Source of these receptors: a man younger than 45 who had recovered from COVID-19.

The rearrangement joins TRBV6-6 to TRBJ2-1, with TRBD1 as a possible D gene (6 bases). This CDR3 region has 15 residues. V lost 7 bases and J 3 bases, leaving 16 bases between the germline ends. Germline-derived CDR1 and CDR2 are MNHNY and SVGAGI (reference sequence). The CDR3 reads CASTLRGQIYNEQFF. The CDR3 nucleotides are TGTGCCAGCACCCTACGAGGACAGATCTACAATGAGCAGTTCTTC.

Written as DNA, the CDR3 is TGTGCCAGCAGTCTAGCGGGGGTGAGGAATGAGCAGTTCTTC. It specifies CASSLAGVRNEQFF. This rearrangement joins TRBV6-5 to TRBJ2-1; 10 positions match TRBD2. Germline V gene lookup returns CDR1 MNHEY and CDR2 SVGAGI. The CDR3 length is 14 residues. V trimming: 5 bases; J trimming: 7 bases; junction bases outside the gene matches: 5.

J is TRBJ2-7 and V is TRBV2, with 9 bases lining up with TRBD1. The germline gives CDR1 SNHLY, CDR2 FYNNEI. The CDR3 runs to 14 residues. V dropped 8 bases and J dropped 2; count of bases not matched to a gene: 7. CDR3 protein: CASLIRTGAYEQYF. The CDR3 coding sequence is TGTGCCAGCCTAATACGGACAGGGGCCTACGAGCAGTACTTC. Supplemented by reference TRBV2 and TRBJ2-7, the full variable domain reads EPEVTQTPSHQVTQMGQEVILRCVPISNHLYFYWYRQILGQKVEFLVSFYNNEISEKSEIFDDQFSVERPDGSNFTLKIRSTKLEDSAMYFCASLIRTGAYEQYFGPGTRLTVT.

CDR3 sequence reads: CASSGRTSGVYEQYF. Here the CDR3 DNA reads TGTGCCAGTAGCGGAAGGACTAGCGGGGTCTACGAGCAGTACTTC. This chain uses TRBV19 with TRBJ2-7; 12 nucleotides match TRBD2. CDR3 size: 15 residues. Germline values: CDR1 LNHDA, CDR2 SQIVND (reference sequence). J gave up 3 bases and V 6 bases, and 6 bases lay outside the gene matches.

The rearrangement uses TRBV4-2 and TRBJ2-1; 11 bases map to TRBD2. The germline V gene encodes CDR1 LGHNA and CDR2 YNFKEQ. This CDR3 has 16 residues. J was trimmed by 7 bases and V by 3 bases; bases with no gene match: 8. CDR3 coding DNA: TGTGCCAGCAGCCAGGAGTGGACTAGCGGGCTTAATGAGCAGTTCTTC. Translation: CASSQEWTSGLNEQFF.

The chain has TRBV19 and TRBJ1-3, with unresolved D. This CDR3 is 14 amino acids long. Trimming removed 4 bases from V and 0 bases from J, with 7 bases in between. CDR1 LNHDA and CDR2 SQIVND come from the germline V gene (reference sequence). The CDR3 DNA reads TGTGCCAGTAGTACCCCCGGCTCTGGAAACACCATATATTTT. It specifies CASSTPGSGNTIYF.

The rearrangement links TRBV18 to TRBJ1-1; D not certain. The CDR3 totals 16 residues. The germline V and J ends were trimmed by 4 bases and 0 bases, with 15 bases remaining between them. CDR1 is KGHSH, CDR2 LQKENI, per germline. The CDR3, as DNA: TGTGCCAGCTCACGGAGCCCCTCGCGGATGAACACTGAAGCTTTCTTT. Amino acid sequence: CASSRSPSRMNTEAFF.

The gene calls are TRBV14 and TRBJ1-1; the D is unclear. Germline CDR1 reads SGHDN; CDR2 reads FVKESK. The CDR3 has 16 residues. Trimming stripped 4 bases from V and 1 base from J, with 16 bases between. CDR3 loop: CASSPPSFRSNTEAFF. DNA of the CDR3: TGTGCCAGCAGCCCCCCAAGCTTCAGGTCGAACACTGAAGCTTTCTTT.

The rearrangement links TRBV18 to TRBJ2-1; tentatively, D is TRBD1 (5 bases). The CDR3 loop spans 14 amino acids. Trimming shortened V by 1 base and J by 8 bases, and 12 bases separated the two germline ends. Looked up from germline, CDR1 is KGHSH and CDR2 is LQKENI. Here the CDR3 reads CASSPRVDSDEQFF. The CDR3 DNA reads TGTGCCAGCTCACCACGGGTAGACAGCGATGAGCAGTTCTTC.

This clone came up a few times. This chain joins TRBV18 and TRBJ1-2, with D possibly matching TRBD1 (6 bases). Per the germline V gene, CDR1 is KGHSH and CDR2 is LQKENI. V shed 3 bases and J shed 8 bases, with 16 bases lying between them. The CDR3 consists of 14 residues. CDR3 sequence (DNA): TGTGCCAGCTCACCCTCTACAGGGCAGGGCGGCTACACCTTC. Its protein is CASSPSTGQGGYTF.

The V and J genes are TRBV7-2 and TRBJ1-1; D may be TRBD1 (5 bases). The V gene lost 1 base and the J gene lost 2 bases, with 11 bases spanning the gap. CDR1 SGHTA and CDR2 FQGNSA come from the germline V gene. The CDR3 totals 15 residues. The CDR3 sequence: CASSLGGRLNTEAFF. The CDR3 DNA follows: TGTGCCAGCAGCTTAGGGGGCCGGTTAAACACTGAAGCTTTCTTT.

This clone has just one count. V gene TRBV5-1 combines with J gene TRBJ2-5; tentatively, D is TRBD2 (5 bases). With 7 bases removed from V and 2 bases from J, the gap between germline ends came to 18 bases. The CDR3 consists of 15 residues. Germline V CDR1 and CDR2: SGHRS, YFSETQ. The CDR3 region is CASRYRGADQETQYF. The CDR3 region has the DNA TGCGCCAGCCGCTACCGGGGAGCGGATCAAGAGACCCAGTACTTC.

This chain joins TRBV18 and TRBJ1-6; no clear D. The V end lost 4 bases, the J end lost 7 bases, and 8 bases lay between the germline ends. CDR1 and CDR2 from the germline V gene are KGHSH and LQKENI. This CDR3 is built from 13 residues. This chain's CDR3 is CASSRGNNSPLHF. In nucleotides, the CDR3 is TGTGCCAGCTCACGCGGTAACAATTCACCCCTCCACTTT. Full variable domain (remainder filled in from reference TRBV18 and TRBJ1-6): NAGVMQNPRHLVRRRGQEARLRCSPMKGHSHVYWYRQLPEEGLKFMVYLQKENIIDESGMPKERFSAEFPKEGPSILRIQQVVRGDSAAYFCASSRGNNSPLHFGNGTRLTVT.

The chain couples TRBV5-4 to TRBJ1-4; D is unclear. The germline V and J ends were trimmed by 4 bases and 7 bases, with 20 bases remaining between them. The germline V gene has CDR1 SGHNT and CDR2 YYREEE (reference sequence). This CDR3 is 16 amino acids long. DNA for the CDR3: TGTGCCAGCAGCGTAGGAGGACCCAGCGAGGGTGAAAAACTGTTTTTT. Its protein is CASSVGGPSEGEKLFF. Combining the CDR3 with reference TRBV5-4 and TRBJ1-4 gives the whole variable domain ETGVTQSPTHLIKTRGQQVTLRCSSQSGHNTVSWYQQALGQGPQFIFQYYREEENGRGNFPPRFSGLQFPNYSSELNVNALELDDSALYLCASSVGGPSEGEKLFFGSGTQLSVL.

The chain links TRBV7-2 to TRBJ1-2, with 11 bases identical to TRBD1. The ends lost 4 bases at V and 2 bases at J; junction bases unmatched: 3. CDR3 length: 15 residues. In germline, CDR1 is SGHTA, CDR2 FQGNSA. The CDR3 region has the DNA TGTGCCAGCAGCTCCCGGGACAGGGGGAACTATGGCTACACCTTC. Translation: CASSSRDRGNYGYTF.

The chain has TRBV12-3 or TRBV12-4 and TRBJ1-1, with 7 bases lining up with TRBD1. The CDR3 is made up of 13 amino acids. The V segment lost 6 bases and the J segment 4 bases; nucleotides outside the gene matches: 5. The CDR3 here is CASSGQVGTEAFF. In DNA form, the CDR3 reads TGTGCCAGCAGCGGACAGGTTGGCACTGAAGCTTTCTTT.

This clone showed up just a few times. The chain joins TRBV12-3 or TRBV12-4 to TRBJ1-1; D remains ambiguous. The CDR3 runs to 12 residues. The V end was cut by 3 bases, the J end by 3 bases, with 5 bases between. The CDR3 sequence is CASSFPYTEAFF. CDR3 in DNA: TGTGCCAGCAGTTTCCCGTACACTGAAGCTTTCTTT.

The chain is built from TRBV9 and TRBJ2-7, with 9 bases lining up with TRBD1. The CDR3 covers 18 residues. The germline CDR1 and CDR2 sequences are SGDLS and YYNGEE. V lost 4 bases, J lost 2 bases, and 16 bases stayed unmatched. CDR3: CASSPEDRGGGITYEQYF. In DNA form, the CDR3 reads TGTGCCAGCAGCCCCGAGGACAGGGGAGGGGGGATCACCTACGAGCAGTACTTC.

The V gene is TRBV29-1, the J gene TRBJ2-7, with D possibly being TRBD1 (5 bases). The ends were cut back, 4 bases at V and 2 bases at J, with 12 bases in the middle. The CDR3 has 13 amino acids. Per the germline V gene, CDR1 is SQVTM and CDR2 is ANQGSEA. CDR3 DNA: TGCAGCGTTGTTACAGGTGTGACCTACGAGCAGTACTTC. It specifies CSVVTGVTYEQYF.

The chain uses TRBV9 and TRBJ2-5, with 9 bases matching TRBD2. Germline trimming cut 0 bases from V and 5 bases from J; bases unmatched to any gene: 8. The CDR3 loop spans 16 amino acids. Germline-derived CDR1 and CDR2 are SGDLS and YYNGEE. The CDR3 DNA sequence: TGTGCCAGCAGCGTAGCTGCGGGGGGGCGAAGGGAGACCCAGTACTTC. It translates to CASSVAAGGRRETQYF.

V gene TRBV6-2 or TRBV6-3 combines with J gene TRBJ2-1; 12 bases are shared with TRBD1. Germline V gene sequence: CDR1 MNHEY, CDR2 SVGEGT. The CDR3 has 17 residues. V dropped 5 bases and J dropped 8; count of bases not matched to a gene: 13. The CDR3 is CASSKHAGTGGFDEQFF. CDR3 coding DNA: TGTGCCAGCAGTAAACACGCCGGGACAGGGGGCTTCGATGAGCAGTTCTTC.

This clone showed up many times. CDR3: CASNQGRATEAFF. CDR3 bases: TGTGCCAGTAACCAGGGTCGGGCCACTGAAGCTTTCTTT. The chain employs TRBV19 and TRBJ1-1, with D possibly matching TRBD1 (5 bases). Trimming took 7 bases from V and 4 from J, leaving 13 bases between them. CDR3 length: 13 amino acids. Germline V gene data show CDR1 as LNHDA and CDR2 as SQIVND (reference sequence).

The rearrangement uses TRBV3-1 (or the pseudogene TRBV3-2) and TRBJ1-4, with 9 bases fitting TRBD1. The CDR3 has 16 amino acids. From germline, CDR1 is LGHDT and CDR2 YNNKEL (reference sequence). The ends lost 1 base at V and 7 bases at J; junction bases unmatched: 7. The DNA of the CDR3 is TGTGCCAGCAGCCAAGCGTTAACAGGGGGCGGTGAAAAACTGTTTTTT. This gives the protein CASSQALTGGGEKLFF.

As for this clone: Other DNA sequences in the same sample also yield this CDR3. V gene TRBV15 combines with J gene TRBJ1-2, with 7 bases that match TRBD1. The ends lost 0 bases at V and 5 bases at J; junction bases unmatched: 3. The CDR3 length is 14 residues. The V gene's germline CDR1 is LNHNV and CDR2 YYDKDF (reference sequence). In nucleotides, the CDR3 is TGTGCCACCAGCAGAGATAGGACAGGATATGGCTACACCTTC. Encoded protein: CATSRDRTGYGYTF.

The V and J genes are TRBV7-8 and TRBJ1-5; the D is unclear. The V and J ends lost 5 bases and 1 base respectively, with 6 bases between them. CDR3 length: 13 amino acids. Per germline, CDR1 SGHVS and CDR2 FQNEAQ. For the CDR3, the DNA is TGTGCCAGCAGCCCAACAAGCAATCAGCCCCAGCATTTT. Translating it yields CASSPTSNQPQHF.

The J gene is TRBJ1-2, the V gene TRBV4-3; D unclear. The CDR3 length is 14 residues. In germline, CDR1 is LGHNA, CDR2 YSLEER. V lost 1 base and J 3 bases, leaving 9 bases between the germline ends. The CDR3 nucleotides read TGCGCCAGCAGCCAAGCCTTCCGGGACTATGGCTACACCTTC. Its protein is CASSQAFRDYGYTF.

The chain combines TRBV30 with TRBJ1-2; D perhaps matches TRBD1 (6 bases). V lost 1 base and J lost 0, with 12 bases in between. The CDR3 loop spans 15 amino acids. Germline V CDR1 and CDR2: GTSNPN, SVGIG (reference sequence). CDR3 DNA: TGTGCCTGGAGTGCTCCAGGACAGACTAACTATGGCTACACCTTC. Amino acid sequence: CAWSAPGQTNYGYTF. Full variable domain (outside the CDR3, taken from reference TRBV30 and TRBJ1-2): SQTIHQWPATLVQPVGSPLSLECTVEGTSNPNLYWYRQAAGRGLQLLFYSVGIGQISSEVPQNLSASRPQDRQFILSSKKLLLSDSGFYLCAWSAPGQTNYGYTFGSGTRLTVV.

CDR3 nucleotides: TGTGCCAGCAGTTACGGTGGGCCTCTCACAGATACGCAGTATTTT. Its protein product is CASSYGGPLTDTQYF. This sequence joins TRBV6-2 or TRBV6-3 and TRBJ2-3; D is unclear. CDR3 size: 15 residues. V lost 2 bases and J lost 2, with 11 bases in between. Germline lookup yields CDR1 MNHEY and CDR2 SVGEGT.

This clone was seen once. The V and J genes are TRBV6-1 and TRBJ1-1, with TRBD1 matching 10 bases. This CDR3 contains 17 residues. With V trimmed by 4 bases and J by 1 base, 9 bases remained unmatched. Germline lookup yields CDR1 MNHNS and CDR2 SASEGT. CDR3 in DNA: TGTGCCAGCAGTGGCGGGACAGGGGACTTGTGGAACACTGAAGCTTTCTTT. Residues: CASSGGTGDLWNTEAFF.

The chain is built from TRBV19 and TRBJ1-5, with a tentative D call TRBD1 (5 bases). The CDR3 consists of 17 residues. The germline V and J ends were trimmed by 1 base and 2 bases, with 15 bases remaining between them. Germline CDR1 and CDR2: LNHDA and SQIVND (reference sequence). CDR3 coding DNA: TGTGCCAGTAGTATAGGTAGTGGGAGGGGAGGCAATCAGCCCCAGCATTTT. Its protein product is CASSIGSGRGGNQPQHF.